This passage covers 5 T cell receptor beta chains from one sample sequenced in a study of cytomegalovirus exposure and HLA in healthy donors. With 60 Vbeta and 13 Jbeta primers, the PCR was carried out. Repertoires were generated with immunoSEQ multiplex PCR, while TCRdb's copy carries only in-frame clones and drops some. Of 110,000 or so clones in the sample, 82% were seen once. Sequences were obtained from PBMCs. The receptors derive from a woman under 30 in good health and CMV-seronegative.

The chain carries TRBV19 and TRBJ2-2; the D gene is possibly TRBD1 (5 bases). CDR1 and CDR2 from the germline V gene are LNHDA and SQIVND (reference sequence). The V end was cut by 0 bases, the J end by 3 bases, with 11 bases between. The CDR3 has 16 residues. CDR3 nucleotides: TGTGCCAGTAGTATAGAAAACAGGATTCACACCGGGGAGCTGTTTTTT. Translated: CASSIENRIHTGELFF. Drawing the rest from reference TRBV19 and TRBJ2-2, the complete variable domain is DGGITQSPKYLFRKEGQNVTLSCEQNLNHDAMYWYRQDPGQGLRLIYYSQIVNDFQKGDIAEGYSVSREKKESFPLTVTSAQKNPTAFYLCASSIENRIHTGELFFGEGSRLTVL.

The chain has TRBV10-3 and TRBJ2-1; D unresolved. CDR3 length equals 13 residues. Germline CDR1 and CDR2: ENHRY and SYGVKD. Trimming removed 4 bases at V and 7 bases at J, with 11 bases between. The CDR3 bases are TGTGCCATCAGTGGAGAGCCTACGAATGAGCAGTTCTTC. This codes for CAISGEPTNEQFF.

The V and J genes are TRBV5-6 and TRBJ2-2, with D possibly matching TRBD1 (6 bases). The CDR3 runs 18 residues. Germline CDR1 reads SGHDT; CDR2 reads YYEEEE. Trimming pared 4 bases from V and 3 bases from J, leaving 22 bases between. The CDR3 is CASSAPLVGPGDTGELFF. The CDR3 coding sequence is TGTGCCAGCAGCGCGCCACTCGTCGGCCCAGGGGACACCGGGGAGCTGTTTTTT.

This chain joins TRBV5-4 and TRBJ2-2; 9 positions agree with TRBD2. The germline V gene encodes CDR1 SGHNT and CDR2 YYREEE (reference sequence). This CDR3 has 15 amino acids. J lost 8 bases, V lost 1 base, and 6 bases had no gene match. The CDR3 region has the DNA TGTGCCAGCAGCTTGCGGTCTAGCGGGGCGGGGGAGCTGTTTTTT. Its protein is CASSLRSSGAGELFF.

This CDR3 reads CASKRGQGTEAFF. The DNA for the CDR3 is TGTGCCAGCAAGCGGGGTCAGGGCACTGAAGCTTTCTTT. V is TRBV7-9 and J is TRBJ1-1; D possibly corresponds to TRBD1 (5 bases). The CDR3 is 13 residues long. The V end was cut by 7 bases, the J end by 4 bases, with 13 bases between. Germline CDR1 and CDR2: SEHNR and FQNEAQ (reference sequence).